These 30 T cell receptor beta chains originate from one sample sequenced in a study of blood T cells in healthy people across ages. Using a J-beta primer mix together with a sample-barcoded 5' primer, a second PCR was run for roughly 7 to 11 cycles. MiXCR, run by TCRdb on the 5' RACE reads, gives a single entry per CDR3 protein. The table lists about 810,000 distinct CDR3 sequences, about 34% of them singletons. The specimen was blood. The receptors originated from a man in his late teens or twenties in good health.

The chain is built from TRBV3-1 and TRBJ2-7; D is ambiguous. There are 13 residues in the CDR3. From germline, CDR1 is LGHDT and CDR2 YNNKEL (reference sequence). Trimming removed 6 bases from V and 2 bases from J, with 11 bases in between. This CDR3 is CASREDGAYEQYF. CDR3 bases: TGTGCCAGCAGGGAAGACGGCGCCTACGAGCAGTACTTC.

In its sample, this clonotype was seen many times. The chain employs TRBV4-3 and TRBJ2-1, with D maybe TRBD1 (6 bases). The CDR3 length is 14 residues. The V end was cut by 4 bases, the J end by 6 bases, with 13 bases between. Germline-derived CDR1 and CDR2 are LGHNA and YSLEER. CDR3 coding DNA: TGCGCCAGCAGCCCGAGGGGGTACGGCAATGAGCAGTTCTTC. As protein: CASSPRGYGNEQFF.

This clonotype was counted at least ten times. The V and J genes are TRBV18 and TRBJ2-3; D may match TRBD1 or TRBD2 (5 bases each). Trimming left V 2 bases short and J 0 bases short, with 9 bases between. In germline, CDR1 is KGHSH, CDR2 LQKENI. The CDR3 runs to 15 residues. The chain's CDR3 is CASSPGTESTDTQYF. Written as DNA, the CDR3 is TGTGCCAGCTCACCAGGGACCGAAAGCACAGATACGCAGTATTTT.

This clonotype was picked up a small number of times. J is TRBJ2-3 and V is TRBV7-2; 12 nucleotides line up with TRBD2. The CDR3 totals 17 residues. CDR1 SGHTA and CDR2 FQGNSA come from the germline V gene. With V trimmed by 1 base and J by 1 base, 3 bases remained unmatched. CDR3 DNA sequence: TGTGCCAGCAGCTTAGAACCTAGCGGGGGGGGCACAGATACGCAGTATTTT. Its translation is CASSLEPSGGGTDTQYF.

In its sample, this clonotype was seen a few times. The rearrangement joins TRBV10-3 to TRBJ2-5; TRBD2 might be the D (6 bases). The germline gives CDR1 ENHRY, CDR2 SYGVKD. V lost 4 bases and J lost 2, with 17 bases in between. The CDR3 totals 16 residues. In nucleotides, the CDR3 is TGTGCCATCAGTGGTGAACTAGCTTACACTCAAGAGACCCAGTACTTC. Residues: CAISGELAYTQETQYF.

The chain carries TRBV2 and TRBJ2-3, with D perhaps TRBD1 (6 bases). V was shortened by 8 bases and J by 4 bases, with 19 bases between the two germline ends. The CDR3 spans 15 residues. Germline loops: CDR1 SNHLY, CDR2 FYNNEI. The CDR3 nucleotides read TGTGCCAGCGGTGCTCGTAGGGGGTCCCCAGATACGCAGTATTTT. Its protein product is CASGARRGSPDTQYF.

This clonotype has just a few counts. The V gene is TRBV5-1, the J gene TRBJ2-3, with TRBD1 identical over 9 bases. Germline CDR1 reads SGHRS; CDR2 reads YFSETQ. J lost 4 bases, V lost 2 bases, and 11 bases had no gene match. This CDR3 comprises 17 residues. The CDR3 coding sequence is TGCGCCAGCAGCTTCCTCATACAGGGGGCCAGGCCAGATACGCAGTATTTT. The encoded protein is CASSFLIQGARPDTQYF.

This clonotype was detected a few times. A junction end diverges from the germline sequence, so it may reflect a read error. This chain joins TRBV10-3 and TRBJ1-5; D is ambiguous. The CDR3 has 16 amino acids. The germline gives CDR1 ENHRY, CDR2 SYGVKD. The DNA of the CDR3 is TGTGCCATCATTGAGGCCCAGCTAGATAGCAATCAGCCCCAGCATTTT. This translates into CAIIEAQLDSNQPQHF.

This clonotype was detected many times. The V call is TRBV14, the J call TRBJ1-2; D call uncertain. The CDR3 is 13 amino acids. Germline CDR1 is SGHDN and CDR2 is FVKESK. Trimming took 4 bases from V and 8 from J, leaving 14 bases between them. The chain's CDR3 is CASSLSSTHGYTF. CDR3 sequence (DNA): TGTGCCAGCAGCCTCTCTTCGACCCACGGCTACACCTTC.

This clonotype was counted a few times. The J gene is TRBJ2-4, the V gene TRBV2; D is perhaps TRBD1 or TRBD2 (5 bases each). CDR3 length: 13 residues. The germline V gene has CDR1 SNHLY and CDR2 FYNNEI. V was clipped by 1 base and J by 9 bases, with 10 bases between them. The CDR3 reads CASSEGGESIQYF. The CDR3 DNA reads TGTGCCAGCAGTGAAGGAGGGGAGAGCATTCAGTACTTC.

The chain employs TRBV20-1 and TRBJ1-5; possibly TRBD1 for D (5 bases). Per the germline V gene, CDR1 is DFQATT and CDR2 is SNEGSKA (reference sequence). Trimming removed 3 bases from V and 3 bases from J, with 15 bases in between. This CDR3 has 15 amino acids. This CDR3 reads CSARPTGLHNQPQHF. For the CDR3, the DNA is TGCAGTGCTAGGCCCACGGGACTGCACAATCAGCCCCAGCATTTT.

This clonotype was seen only once. The chain recombines TRBV29-1 with TRBJ2-7; D is perhaps TRBD1 or TRBD2 (5 bases each). The CDR3 loop spans 15 amino acids. CDR1 SQVTM and CDR2 ANQGSEA come from the germline V gene. V was shortened by 0 bases and J by 3 bases, with 15 bases between the two germline ends. The CDR3 reads CSVEDQRGGGYEQYF. In DNA form, the CDR3 reads TGCAGCGTTGAAGATCAACGGGGTGGGGGCTACGAGCAGTACTTC.

This clonotype occurred many times. The genes are TRBV29-1 and TRBJ2-5, with TRBD1 matching 10 bases. The CDR3 is made up of 14 amino acids. CDR1 is SQVTM, CDR2 ANQGSEA, per germline. The J segment lost 5 bases and the V segment lost 7 bases, leaving 10 bases of the junction unmatched. This CDR3 is CSDHGQGGPETQYF. In DNA form, the CDR3 reads TGCAGCGATCACGGACAGGGGGGACCGGAGACCCAGTACTTC.

This clonotype turned up a few times. V gene TRBV7-8 combines with J gene TRBJ2-1, with D uncertain. The closer fit of TRBJ2-7 to the DNA end suggests the J call may be wrong. This CDR3 is 19 amino acids long. Germline lookup yields CDR1 SGHVS and CDR2 FQNEAQ. The CDR3 sequence: CASSLVRVALRASYNEQYF. In nucleotides, the CDR3 is TGTGCCAGCAGCTTAGTAAGGGTCGCGTTAAGGGCCTCCTACAATGAGCAGTACTTC.

The chain links TRBV4-1 to TRBJ1-3; TRBD1 might be the D (5 bases). This CDR3 comprises 19 residues. Deletions cut 4 bases from V and 0 bases from J, with 22 bases between. Germline assignment: CDR1 MGHRA and CDR2 YSYEKL. Here the CDR3 DNA reads TGCGCCAGCAGCCGGACCCCGACAGAGTACCTAAGCTCTGGAAACACCATATATTTT. The encoded protein is CASSRTPTEYLSSGNTIYF.

A word on this clonotype: An end of the junction does not agree with germline; a read error may underlie this. V and J are TRBV4-1 and TRBJ1-2; D may be TRBD1 (6 bases). Germline assignment: CDR1 MGHRA and CDR2 YSYEKL. The CDR3 covers 16 residues. In nucleotides, the CDR3 is TGCACCAGCAGCCCCCCAGGACTCCCCGGGGGGCATGGCTACACCTTC. It specifies CTSSPPGLPGGHGYTF.

V gene TRBV13 combines with J gene TRBJ1-1; a weak D match, TRBD1 (6 bases). The germline gives CDR1 PRHDT, CDR2 FYEKMQ (reference sequence). This CDR3 region has 15 residues. Trimming cost V 0 bases and J 10 bases, with 18 bases left between them. The CDR3 here is CASSLGGAGRLIAFF. CDR3 DNA sequence: TGTGCCAGCAGCTTAGGGGGGGCAGGGCGGTTGATAGCTTTCTTT.

This clonotype was observed a handful of times. The chain is built from TRBV28 and TRBJ2-2, with D hard to call. Germline assignment: CDR1 MDHEN and CDR2 SYDVKM. Trimming left V 10 bases short and J 9 bases short, with 18 bases between. There are 13 residues in the CDR3. The CDR3 is CAIRGSPSRELFF. The CDR3 nucleotides are TGTGCCATCCGTGGGTCCCCTAGTCGGGAGCTGTTTTTT.

Note on this clonotype: The junction does not match germline at one end; this may be a read error. The gene calls are TRBV3-1 and TRBJ2-1, with 9 bases identical to TRBD2. The CDR3 is 17 amino acids. Germline CDR1 reads LGHDT; CDR2 reads YNNKEL (reference sequence). The CDR3 reads CAGSSQYVSAGGSEQFF. The DNA of the CDR3 is TGTGCCGGCAGCTCACAATACGTGTCAGCGGGGGGAAGTGAGCAGTTCTTC.

This chain connects TRBV4-3 to TRBJ2-2, with TRBD2 as a possible D gene (5 bases). Per germline, CDR1 LGHNA and CDR2 YSLEER. The V and J ends lost 2 bases and 4 bases respectively, with 17 bases between them. This CDR3 is 17 amino acids long. This CDR3 is CASSQFWQKSGTGELFF. CDR3 coding DNA: TGCGCCAGCAGCCAATTCTGGCAGAAGAGCGGCACCGGGGAGCTGTTTTTT.

A single count supports this clonotype. Possible read error: a much larger clone is one base away. The genes are TRBV7-9 and TRBJ1-2; 10 positions match TRBD1. The V gene end was trimmed by 1 base and the J gene end by 3 bases; junction bases not matched to a gene: 11. The V gene's germline CDR1 is SEHNR and CDR2 FQNEAQ (reference sequence). The CDR3 is 18 residues long. This CDR3 is CASSLGSRGTGEDYGYTF. The CDR3 DNA reads as TGTGCCAGCAGCTTAGGGAGTAGGGGGACAGGGGAGGACTATGGCTACACCTTC.

The J gene is TRBJ1-4, the V gene TRBV12-3 or TRBV12-4, with 9 bases matching TRBD1. V lost 5 bases and J lost 7; bases outside the gene matches: 11. CDR3 length: 16 residues. CDR3 protein: CASSPSTGGGGEKLFF. The CDR3 DNA reads as TGTGCCAGCAGTCCATCAACAGGGGGCGGGGGTGAAAAACTGTTTTTT.

This chain links TRBV5-1 with TRBJ2-3; 13 nucleotides align to TRBD2. The CDR3 sequence is 18 residues long. The V gene's germline CDR1 is SGHRS and CDR2 YFSETQ. V was clipped by 7 bases and J by 2 bases; unmatched bases: 13. The DNA for the CDR3 is TGCGCCAGCTCCGAGCTTGGACTAGCGGGGGCTTACACAGATACGCAGTATTTT. It encodes CASSELGLAGAYTDTQYF.

This clonotype was counted many times. The chain uses TRBV9 and TRBJ2-1; perhaps D is TRBD1 or TRBD2 (5 bases each). Trimming took off 3 bases at V and 5 bases at J, with 12 bases between the two ends. This CDR3 contains 14 residues. Germline lookup yields CDR1 SGDLS and CDR2 YYNGEE. The CDR3 loop is CASSGFGDHNEQFF. In nucleotides, the CDR3 is TGTGCCAGCAGCGGTTTTGGGGACCACAATGAGCAGTTCTTC.

This chain connects TRBV4-3 to TRBJ2-5, with 8 bases that match TRBD2. This CDR3 contains 15 residues. CDR1 LGHNA and CDR2 YSLEER come from the germline V gene. With 4 bases clipped from V and 3 bases from J, the junction kept 7 bases outside the gene matches. The CDR3 bases are TGCGCCAGCAGCCCAGGGACTAGGGGAAAAGAGACCCAGTACTTC. It yields the protein CASSPGTRGKETQYF.

This clonotype has ten or more counts. V and J are TRBV4-2 and TRBJ1-2; TRBD1 is a possible D gene (5 bases). Per the germline V gene, CDR1 is LGHNA and CDR2 is YNFKEQ. The CDR3 length is 14 residues. V was shortened by 0 bases and J by 7 bases, with 12 bases between the two germline ends. The CDR3 DNA reads TGTGCCAGCAGCCAAGATTGGGGGGGACCTGGCTACACCTTC. Translated, it gives CASSQDWGGPGYTF.

The genes are TRBV7-2 and TRBJ2-1; D is ambiguous. From germline, CDR1 is SGHTA and CDR2 FQGNSA. V was cut by 1 base and J by 4 bases, with 17 bases left in between. This CDR3 region has 17 residues. The DNA for the CDR3 is TGTGCCAGCAGCTTAGGCTATTCGCACTCAAATTACAATGAGCAGTTCTTC. As protein: CASSLGYSHSNYNEQFF.

The CDR3 loop reads CSVEGGQLYGYTF. In nucleotides, the CDR3 is TGCAGCGTTGAAGGTGGCCAGCTCTATGGCTACACCTTC. V and J are TRBV29-1 and TRBJ1-2; D is unclear. The CDR3 totals 13 residues. The germline CDR1 and CDR2 sequences are SQVTM and ANQGSEA. Trimming stripped 1 base from V and 4 bases from J, with 10 bases between.

The sample holds a few counts of this clonotype. The CDR3 sequence: CASSDPGQRTMNTEAFF. The CDR3 coding sequence is TGTGCCAGCAGCGATCCGGGACAGCGCACTATGAACACTGAAGCTTTCTTT. The V and J genes are TRBV7-2 and TRBJ1-1; TRBD1 aligns across 7 bases. Germline CDR1 and CDR2: SGHTA and FQGNSA. J lost 0 bases, V lost 5 bases, and 12 bases had no gene match. There are 17 residues in the CDR3. Full variable domain (remainder filled in from reference TRBV7-2 and TRBJ1-1): GAGVSQSPSNKVTEKGKDVELRCDPISGHTALYWYRQSLGQGLEFLIYFQGNSAPDKSGLPSDRFSAERTGGSVSTLTIQRTQQEDSAVYLCASSDPGQRTMNTEAFFGQGTRLTVV.

Written as DNA, the CDR3 is TGCAGTGCTTCCCAGGGTCGCAGGGGGGATACGCAGTATTTT. Amino acid sequence: CSASQGRRGDTQYF. The chain is built from TRBV20-1 and TRBJ2-3; 7 bases are shared with TRBD1. Germline values: CDR1 DFQATT, CDR2 SNEGSKA (reference sequence). This CDR3 spans 14 amino acids. V lost 5 bases and J lost 6; bases outside the gene matches: 11.